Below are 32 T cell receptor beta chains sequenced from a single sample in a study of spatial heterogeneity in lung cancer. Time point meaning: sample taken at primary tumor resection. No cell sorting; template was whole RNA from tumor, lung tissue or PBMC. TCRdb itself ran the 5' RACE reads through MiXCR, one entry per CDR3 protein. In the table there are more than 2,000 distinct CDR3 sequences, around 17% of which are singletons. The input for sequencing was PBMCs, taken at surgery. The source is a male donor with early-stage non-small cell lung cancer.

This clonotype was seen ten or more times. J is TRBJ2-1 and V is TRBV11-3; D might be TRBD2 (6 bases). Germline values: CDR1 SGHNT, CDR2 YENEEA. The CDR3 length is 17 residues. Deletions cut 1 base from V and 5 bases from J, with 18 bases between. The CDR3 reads CASSLGSGGEQHNEQFF. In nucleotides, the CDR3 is TGTGCCAGCAGCTTAGGATCCGGCGGGGAACAGCACAATGAGCAGTTCTTC. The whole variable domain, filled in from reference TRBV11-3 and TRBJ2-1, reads EAGVVQSPRYKIIEKKQPVAFWCNPISGHNTLYWYLQNLGQGPELLIRYENEEAVDDSQLPKDRFSAERLKGVDSTLKIQPAELGDSAVYLCASSLGSGGEQHNEQFFGPGTRLTVL.

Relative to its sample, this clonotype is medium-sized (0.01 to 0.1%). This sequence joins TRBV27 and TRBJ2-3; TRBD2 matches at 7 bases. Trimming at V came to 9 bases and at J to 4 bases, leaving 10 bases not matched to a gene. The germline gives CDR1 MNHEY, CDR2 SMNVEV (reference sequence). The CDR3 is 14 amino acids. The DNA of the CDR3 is TGTGCCAGTAGGTCGGGGGGAGGGGCAGATACGCAGTATTTT. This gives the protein CASRSGGGADTQYF.

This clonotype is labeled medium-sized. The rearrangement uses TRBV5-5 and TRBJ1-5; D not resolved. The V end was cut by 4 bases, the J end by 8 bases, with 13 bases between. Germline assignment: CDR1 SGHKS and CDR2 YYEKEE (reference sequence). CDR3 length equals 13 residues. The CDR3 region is CASSPSDFEPQHF. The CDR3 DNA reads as TGTGCCAGCAGCCCGTCGGATTTTGAGCCCCAGCATTTT.

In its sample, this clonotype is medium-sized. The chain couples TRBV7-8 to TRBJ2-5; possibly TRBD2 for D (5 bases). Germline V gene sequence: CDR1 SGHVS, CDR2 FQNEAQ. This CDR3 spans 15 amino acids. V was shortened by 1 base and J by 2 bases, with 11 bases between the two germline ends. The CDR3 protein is CASSLESGSQETQYF. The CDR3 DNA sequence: TGTGCCAGCAGCTTAGAATCGGGGTCTCAAGAGACCCAGTACTTC.

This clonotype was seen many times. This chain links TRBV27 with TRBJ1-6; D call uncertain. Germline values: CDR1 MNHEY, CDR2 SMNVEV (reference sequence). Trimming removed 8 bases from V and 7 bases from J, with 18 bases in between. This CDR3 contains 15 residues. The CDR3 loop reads CASRIGPAGNSPLHF. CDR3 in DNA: TGTGCCAGCCGCATAGGGCCTGCGGGGAATTCACCCCTCCACTTT.

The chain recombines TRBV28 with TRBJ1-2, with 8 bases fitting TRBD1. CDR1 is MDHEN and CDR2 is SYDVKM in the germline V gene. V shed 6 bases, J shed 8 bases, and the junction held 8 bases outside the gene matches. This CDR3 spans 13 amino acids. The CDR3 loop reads CASSSGQGGGYTF. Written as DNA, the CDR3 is TGTGCCAGCAGCTCCGGACAGGGAGGAGGCTACACCTTC.

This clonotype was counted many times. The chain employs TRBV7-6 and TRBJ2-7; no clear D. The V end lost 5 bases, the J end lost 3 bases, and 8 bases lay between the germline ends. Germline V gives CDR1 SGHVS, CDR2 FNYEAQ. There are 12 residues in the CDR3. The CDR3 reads CASSDDIYEQYF. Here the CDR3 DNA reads TGTGCCAGCAGCGATGACATCTACGAGCAGTACTTC.

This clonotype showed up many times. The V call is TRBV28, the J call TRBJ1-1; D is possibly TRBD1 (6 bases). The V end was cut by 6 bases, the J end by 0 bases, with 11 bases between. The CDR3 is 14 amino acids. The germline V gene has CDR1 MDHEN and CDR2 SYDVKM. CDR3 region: CASRQQGVNTEAFF. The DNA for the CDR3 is TGTGCCAGCAGACAACAGGGAGTGAACACTGAAGCTTTCTTT.

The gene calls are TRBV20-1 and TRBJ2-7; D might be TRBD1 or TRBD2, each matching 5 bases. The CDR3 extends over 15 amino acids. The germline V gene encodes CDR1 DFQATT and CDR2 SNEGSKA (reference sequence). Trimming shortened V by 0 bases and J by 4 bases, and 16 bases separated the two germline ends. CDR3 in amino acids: CSARDGTRGLYEQYF. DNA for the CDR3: TGCAGTGCTAGAGATGGTACTAGGGGCCTTTACGAGCAGTACTTC.

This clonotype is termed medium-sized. CDR3: CSARDQPRGYEQYF. CDR3 nucleotides: TGCAGTGCTAGAGATCAGCCGCGGGGCTACGAGCAGTACTTC. The chain employs TRBV20-1 and TRBJ2-7; a weak D match, TRBD2 (6 bases). The germline V gene has CDR1 DFQATT and CDR2 SNEGSKA (reference sequence). Trimming stripped 0 bases from V and 3 bases from J, with 12 bases between. CDR3 size: 14 residues.

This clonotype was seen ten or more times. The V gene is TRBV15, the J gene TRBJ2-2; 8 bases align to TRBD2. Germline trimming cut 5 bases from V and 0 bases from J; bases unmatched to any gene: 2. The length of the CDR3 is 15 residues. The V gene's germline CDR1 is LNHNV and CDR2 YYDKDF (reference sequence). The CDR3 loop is CATSLTSANTGELFF. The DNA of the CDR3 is TGTGCCACCAGCTTGACTAGCGCGAACACCGGGGAGCTGTTTTTT.

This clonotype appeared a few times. CDR3 loop: CSVATGMNTEAFF. The CDR3 coding sequence is TGCAGCGTTGCGACAGGGATGAACACTGAAGCTTTCTTT. The chain is built from TRBV29-1 and TRBJ1-1; 7 bases map to TRBD1. Germline values: CDR1 SQVTM, CDR2 ANQGSEA. Losses at the gene ends were 4 bases for V and 0 bases for J; bases not matched to a gene: 2. The CDR3 contains 13 residues.

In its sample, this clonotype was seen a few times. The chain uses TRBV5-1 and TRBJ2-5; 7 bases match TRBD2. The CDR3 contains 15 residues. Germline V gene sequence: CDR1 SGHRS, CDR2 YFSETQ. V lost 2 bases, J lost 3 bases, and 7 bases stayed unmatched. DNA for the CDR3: TGCGCCAGCAGCTTAGTGCCTAGCGGCAAAGAGACCCAGTACTTC. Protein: CASSLVPSGKETQYF.

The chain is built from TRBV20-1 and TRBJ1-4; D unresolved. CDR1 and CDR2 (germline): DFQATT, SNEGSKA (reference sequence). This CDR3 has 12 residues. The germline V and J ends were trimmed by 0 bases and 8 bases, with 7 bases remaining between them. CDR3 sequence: CSARDRREKLFF. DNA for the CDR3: TGCAGTGCTAGAGACAGGAGAGAAAAACTGTTTTTT.

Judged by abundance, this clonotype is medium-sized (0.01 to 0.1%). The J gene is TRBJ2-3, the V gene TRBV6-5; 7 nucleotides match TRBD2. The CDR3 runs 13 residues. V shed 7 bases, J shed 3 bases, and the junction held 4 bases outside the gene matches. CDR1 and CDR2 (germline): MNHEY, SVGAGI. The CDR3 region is CASKRGGTDTQYF. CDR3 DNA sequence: TGTGCCAGCAAGCGGGGCGGAACAGATACGCAGTATTTT.

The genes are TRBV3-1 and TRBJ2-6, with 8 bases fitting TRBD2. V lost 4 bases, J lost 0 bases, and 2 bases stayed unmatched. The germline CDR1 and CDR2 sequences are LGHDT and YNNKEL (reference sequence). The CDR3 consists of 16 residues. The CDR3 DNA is TGTGCCAGCAGCCTACTAGCGGCCTCTGGGGCCAACGTCCTGACTTTC. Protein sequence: CASSLLAASGANVLTF.

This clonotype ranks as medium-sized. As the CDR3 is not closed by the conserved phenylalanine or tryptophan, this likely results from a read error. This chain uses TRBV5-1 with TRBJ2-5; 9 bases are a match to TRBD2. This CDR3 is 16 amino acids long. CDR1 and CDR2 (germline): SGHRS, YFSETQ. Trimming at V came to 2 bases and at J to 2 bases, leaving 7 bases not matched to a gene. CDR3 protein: CASSFLAGRGQETQYL. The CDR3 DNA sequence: TGCGCCAGCAGCTTTCTAGCGGGACGGGGGCAAGAGACCCAGTACTTG.

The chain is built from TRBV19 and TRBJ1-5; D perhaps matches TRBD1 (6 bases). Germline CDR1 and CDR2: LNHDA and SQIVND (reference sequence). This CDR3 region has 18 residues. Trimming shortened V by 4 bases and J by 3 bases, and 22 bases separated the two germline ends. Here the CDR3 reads CASSTPLATTGYNQPQHF. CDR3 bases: TGTGCCAGTAGTACCCCCTTAGCTACTACAGGGTACAATCAGCCCCAGCATTTT.

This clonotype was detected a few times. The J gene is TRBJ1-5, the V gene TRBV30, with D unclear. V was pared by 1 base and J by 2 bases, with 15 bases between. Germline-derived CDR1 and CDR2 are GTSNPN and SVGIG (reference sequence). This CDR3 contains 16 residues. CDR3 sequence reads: CAWSGLTSSGNQPQHF. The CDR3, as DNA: TGTGCCTGGAGTGGACTTACTTCAAGTGGCAATCAGCCCCAGCATTTT.

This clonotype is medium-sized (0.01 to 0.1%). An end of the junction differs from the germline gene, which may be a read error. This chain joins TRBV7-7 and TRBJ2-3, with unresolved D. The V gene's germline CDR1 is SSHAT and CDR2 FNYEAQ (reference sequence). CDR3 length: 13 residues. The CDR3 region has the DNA TGTGCTAGCAGCTTTTCCCGCACAGATACGCAGTATTTT. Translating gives CASSFSRTDTQYF.

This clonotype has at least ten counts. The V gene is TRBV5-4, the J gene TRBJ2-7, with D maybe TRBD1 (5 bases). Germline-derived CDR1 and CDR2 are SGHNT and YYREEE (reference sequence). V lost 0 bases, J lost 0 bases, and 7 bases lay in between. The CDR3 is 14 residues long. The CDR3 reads CASSLGDSSYEQYF. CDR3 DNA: TGTGCCAGCAGCTTGGGCGACAGCTCCTACGAGCAGTACTTC.

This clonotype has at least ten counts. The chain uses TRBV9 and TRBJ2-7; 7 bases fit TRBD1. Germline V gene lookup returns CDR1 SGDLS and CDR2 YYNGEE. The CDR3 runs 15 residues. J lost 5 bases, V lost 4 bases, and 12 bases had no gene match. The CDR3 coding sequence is TGTGCCAGCAGCTATGGGATGACAGGGATGAACGAGCAGTACTTC. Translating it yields CASSYGMTGMNEQYF.

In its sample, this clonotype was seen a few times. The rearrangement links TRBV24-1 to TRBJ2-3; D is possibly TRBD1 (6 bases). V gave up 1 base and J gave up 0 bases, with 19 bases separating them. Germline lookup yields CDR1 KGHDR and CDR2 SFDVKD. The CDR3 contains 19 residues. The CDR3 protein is CATSDFVGRRTDSTDTQYF. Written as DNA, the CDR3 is TGTGCCACCAGTGATTTCGTCGGCCGGCGGACAGATAGCACAGATACGCAGTATTTT.

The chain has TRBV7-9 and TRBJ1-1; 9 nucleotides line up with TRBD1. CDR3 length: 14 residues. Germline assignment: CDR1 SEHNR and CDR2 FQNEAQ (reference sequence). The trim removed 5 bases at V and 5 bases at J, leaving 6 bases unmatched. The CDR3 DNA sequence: TGTGCCAGCAGCCCACAGGGGGCCGGAACTGAAGCTTTCTTT. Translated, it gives CASSPQGAGTEAFF.

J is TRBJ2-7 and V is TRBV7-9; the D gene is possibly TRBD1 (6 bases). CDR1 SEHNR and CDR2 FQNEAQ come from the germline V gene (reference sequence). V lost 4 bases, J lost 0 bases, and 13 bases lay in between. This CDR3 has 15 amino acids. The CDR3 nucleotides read TGTGCCAGCAGCTCTCAGGGGAAGACCTCCTACGAGCAGTACTTC. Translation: CASSSQGKTSYEQYF.

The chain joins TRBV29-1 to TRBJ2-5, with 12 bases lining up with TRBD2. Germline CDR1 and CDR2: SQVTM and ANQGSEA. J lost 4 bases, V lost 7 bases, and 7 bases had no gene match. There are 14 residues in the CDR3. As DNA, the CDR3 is TGCAGCGCCGCGACTAGCGGGAGTGTAGAGACCCAGTACTTC. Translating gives CSAATSGSVETQYF.

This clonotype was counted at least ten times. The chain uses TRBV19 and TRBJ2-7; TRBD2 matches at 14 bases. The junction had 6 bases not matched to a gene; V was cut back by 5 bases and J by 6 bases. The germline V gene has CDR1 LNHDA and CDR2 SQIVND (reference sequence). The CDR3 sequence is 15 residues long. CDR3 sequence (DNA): TGTGCCAGTAGTGCGGGACTAGCGGGAGTGTCCGAGCAGTACTTC. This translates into CASSAGLAGVSEQYF.

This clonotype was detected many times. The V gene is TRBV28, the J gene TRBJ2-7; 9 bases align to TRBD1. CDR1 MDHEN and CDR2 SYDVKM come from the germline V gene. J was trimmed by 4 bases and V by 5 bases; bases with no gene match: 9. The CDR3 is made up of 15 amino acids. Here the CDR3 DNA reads TGTGCCAGCAGTATTAGACAGGGGGGGAGGTACGAGCAGTACTTC. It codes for CASSIRQGGRYEQYF.

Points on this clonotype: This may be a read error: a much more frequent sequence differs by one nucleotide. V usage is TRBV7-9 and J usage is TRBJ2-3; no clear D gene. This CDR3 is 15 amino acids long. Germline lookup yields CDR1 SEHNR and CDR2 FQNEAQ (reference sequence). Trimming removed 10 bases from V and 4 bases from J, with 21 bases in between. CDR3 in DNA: TGTGCCACCCATCCTCCAGGTTCAGAGGCAGATACGCAGTATTTT. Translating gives CATHPPGSEADTQYF. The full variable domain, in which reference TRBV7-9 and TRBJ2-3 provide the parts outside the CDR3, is DTGVSQNPRHKITKRGQNVTFRCDPISEHNRLYWYRQTLGQGPEFLTYFQNEAQLEKSRLLSDRFSAERPKGSFSTLEIQRTEQGDSAMYLCATHPPGSEADTQYFGPGTRLTVL.

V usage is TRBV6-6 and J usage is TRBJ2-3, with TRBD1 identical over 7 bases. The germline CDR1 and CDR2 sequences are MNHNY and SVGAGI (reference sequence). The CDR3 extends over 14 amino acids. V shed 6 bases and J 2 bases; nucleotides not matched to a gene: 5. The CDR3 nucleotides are TGTGCCAGCAGGGCAGGGGGTACCACAGATACGCAGTATTTT. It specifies CASRAGGTTDTQYF.

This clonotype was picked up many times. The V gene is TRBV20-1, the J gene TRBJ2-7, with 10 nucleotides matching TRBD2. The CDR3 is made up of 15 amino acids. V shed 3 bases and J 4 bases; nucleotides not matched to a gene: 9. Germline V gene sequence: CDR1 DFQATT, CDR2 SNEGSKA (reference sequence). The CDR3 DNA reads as TGCAGTGCTAGTCCTCTAGCGGGGGTCAAATACGAGCAGTACTTC. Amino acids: CSASPLAGVKYEQYF.

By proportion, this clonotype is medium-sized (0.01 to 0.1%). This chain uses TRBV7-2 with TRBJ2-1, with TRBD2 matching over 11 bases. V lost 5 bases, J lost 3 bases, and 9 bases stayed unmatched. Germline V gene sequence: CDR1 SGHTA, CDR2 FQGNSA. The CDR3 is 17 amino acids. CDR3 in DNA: TGTGCCAGCAGCCCCTTCCCCACTAGCGGGAGCTACAATGAGCAGTTCTTC. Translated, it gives CASSPFPTSGSYNEQFF.